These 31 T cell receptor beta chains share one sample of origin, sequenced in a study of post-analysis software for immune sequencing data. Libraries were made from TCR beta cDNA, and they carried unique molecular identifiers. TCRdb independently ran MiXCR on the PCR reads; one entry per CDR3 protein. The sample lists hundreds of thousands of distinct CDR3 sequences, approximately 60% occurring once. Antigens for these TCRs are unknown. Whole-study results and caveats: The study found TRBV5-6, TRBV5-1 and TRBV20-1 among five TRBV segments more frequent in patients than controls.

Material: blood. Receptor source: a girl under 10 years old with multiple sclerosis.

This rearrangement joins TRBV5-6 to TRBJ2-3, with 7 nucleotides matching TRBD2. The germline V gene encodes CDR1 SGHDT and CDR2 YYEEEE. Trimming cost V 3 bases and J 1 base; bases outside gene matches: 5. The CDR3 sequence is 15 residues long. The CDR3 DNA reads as TGTGCCAGCAGCTGGGGAGGGGAACGCACAGATACGCAGTATTTT. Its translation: CASSWGGERTDTQYF.

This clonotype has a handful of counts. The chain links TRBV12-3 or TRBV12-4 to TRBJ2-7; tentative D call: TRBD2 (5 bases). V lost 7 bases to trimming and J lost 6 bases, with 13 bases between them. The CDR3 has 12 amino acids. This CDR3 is CASTSGELEQYF. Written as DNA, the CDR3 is TGTGCCAGCACCTCCGGGGAACTCGAGCAGTACTTC.

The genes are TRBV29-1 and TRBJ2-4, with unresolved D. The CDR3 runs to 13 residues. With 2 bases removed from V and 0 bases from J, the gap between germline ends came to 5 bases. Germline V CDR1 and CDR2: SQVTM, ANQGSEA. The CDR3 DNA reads TGCAGCGTTGAACTAGTAGCCAAAAACATTCAGTACTTC. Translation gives CSVELVAKNIQYF.

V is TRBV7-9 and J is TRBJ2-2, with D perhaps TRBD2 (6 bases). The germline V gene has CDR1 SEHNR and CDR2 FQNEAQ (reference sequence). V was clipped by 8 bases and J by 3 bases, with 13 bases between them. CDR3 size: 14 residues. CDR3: CASQEREYTGELFF. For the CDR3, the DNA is TGTGCCAGCCAGGAACGGGAGTACACCGGGGAGCTGTTTTTT.

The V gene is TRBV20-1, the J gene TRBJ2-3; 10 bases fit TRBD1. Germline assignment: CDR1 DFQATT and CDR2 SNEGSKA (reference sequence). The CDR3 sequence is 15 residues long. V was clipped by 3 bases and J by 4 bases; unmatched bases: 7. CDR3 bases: TGCAGTGCTAGCTCCGGGACAGGGGTGGCAGATACGCAGTATTTT. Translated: CSASSGTGVADTQYF.

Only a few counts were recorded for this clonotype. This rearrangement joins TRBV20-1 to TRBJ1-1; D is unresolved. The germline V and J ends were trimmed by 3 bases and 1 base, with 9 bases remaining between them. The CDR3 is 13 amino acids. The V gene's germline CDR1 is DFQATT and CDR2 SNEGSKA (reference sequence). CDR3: CSASGQQNTEAFF. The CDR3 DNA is TGCAGTGCTAGTGGGCAGCAGAACACTGAAGCTTTCTTT.

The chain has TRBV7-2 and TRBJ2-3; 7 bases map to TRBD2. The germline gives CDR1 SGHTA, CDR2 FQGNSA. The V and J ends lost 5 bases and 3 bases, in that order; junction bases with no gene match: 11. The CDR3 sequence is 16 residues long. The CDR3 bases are TGTGCCAGCAGCCTATTGAGGAGCGGGATTACAGATACGCAGTATTTT. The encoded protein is CASSLLRSGITDTQYF.

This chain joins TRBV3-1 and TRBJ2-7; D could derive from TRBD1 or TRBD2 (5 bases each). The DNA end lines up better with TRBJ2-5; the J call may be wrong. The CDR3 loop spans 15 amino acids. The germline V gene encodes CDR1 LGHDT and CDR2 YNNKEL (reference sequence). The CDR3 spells CASSQDMGEGETQYF. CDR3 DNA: TGTGCCAGCAGCCAAGATATGGGAGAGGGGGAGACCCAGTACTTC.

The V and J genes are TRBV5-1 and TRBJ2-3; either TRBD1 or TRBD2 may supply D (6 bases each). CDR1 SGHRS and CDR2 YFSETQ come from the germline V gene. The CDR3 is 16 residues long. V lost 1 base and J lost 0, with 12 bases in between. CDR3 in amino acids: CASSLRTGASTDTQYF. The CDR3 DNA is TGCGCCAGCAGCTTGCGGACGGGGGCAAGCACAGATACGCAGTATTTT.

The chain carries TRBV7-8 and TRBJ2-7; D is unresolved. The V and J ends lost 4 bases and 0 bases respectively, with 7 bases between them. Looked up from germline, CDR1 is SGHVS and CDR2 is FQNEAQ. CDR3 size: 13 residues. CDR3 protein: CASSSDVSYEQYF. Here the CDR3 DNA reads TGTGCCAGCAGCTCGGACGTCTCCTACGAGCAGTACTTC.

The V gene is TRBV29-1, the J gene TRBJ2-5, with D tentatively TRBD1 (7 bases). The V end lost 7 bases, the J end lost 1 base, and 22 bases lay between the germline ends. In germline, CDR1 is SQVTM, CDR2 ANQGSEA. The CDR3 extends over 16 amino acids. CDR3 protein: CSALGGGRGRQETQYF. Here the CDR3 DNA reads TGCAGCGCGCTCGGAGGGGGCAGGGGACGCCAAGAGACCCAGTACTTC.

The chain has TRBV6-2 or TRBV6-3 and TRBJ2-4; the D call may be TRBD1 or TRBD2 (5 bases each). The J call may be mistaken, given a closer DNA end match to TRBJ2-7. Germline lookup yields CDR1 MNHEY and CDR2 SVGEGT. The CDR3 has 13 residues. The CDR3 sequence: CASSRTRGHEQYF. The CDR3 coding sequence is TGTGCCAGCTCCCGAACCCGGGGCCACGAGCAGTACTTC.

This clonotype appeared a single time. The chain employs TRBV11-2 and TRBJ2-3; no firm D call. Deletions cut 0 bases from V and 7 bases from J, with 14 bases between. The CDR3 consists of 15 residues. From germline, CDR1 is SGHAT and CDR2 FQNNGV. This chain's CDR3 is CASSLEALAPHTQYF. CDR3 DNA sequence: TGTGCCAGCAGCTTAGAAGCACTGGCACCCCATACGCAGTATTTT.

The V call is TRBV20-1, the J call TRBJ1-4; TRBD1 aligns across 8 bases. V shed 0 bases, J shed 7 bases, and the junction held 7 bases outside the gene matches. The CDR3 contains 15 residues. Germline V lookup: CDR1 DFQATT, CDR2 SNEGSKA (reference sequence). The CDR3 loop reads CSARDHRGRSEKLFF. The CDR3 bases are TGCAGTGCTAGAGACCACAGGGGGAGGAGTGAAAAACTGTTTTTT.

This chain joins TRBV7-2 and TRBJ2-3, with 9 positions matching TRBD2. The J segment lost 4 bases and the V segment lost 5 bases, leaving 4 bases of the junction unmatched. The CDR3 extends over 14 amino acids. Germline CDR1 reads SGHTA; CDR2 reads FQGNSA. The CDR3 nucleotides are TGTGCCAGCAGCCGTGCTAGCGGGGCAGATACGCAGTATTTT. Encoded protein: CASSRASGADTQYF.

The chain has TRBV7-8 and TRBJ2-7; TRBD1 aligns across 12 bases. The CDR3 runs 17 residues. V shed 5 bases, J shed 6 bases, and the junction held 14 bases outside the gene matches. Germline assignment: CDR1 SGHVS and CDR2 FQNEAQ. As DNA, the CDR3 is TGTGCCAGCAGCCTAACCTGGCCGGGACAGGGGGCCGGCGAGCAGTACTTC. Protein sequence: CASSLTWPGQGAGEQYF. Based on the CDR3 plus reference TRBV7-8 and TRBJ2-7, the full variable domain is GAGVSQSPRYKVAKRGQDVALRCDPISGHVSLFWYQQALGQGPEFLTYFQNEAQLDKSGLPSDRFFAERPEGSVSTLKIQRTQQEDSAVYLCASSLTWPGQGAGEQYFGPGTRLTVT.

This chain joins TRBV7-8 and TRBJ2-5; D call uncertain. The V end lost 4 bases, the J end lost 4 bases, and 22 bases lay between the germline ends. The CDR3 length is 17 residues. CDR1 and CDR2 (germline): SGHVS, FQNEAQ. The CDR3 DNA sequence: TGTGCCAGCAGCTCGCCCAACGAATTAGTGGCCCCAGAGACCCAGTACTTC. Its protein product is CASSSPNELVAPETQYF.

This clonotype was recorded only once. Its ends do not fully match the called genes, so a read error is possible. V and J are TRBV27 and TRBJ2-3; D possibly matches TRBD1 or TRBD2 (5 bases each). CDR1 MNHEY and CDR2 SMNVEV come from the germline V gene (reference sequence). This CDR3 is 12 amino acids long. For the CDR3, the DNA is TGTGTCAGCAGCCGGGACCTCCATACGCAGTATTTT. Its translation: CVSSRDLHTQYF.

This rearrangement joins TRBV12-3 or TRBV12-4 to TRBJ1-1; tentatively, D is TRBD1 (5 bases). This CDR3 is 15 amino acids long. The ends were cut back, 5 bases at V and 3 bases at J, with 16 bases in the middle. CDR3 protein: CASSADTRVDTEAFF. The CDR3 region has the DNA TGTGCCAGCAGTGCCGACACCAGGGTGGACACTGAAGCTTTCTTT.

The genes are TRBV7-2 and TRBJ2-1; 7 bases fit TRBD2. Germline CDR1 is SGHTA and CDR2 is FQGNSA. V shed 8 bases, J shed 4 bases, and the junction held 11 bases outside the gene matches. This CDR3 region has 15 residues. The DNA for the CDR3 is TGTGCCAGCGGCACTAGCGCCGGTATTTACAATGAGCAGTTCTTC. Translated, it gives CASGTSAGIYNEQFF.

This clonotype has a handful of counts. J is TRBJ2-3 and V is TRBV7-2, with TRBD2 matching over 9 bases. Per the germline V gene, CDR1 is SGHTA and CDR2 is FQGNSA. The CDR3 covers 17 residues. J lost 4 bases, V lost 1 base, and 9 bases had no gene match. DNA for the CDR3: TGTGCCAGCAGCTTAGGCTCGCGGGCGGGGGGGTCAGATACGCAGTATTTT. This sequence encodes CASSLGSRAGGSDTQYF.

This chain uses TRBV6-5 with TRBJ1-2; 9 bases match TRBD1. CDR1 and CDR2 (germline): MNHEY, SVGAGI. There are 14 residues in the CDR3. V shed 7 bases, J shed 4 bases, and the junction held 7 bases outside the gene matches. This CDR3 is CASTLGQGSYGYTF. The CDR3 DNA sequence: TGTGCCAGCACCTTAGGACAGGGGAGCTATGGCTACACCTTC.

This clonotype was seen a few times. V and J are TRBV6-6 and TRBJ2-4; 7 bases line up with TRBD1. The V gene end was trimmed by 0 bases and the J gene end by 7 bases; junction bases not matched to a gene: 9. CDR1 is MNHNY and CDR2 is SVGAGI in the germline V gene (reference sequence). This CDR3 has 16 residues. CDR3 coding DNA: TGTGCCAGCAGTTACTCCCTACAAACAGGGGTCAACATTCAGTACTTC. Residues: CASSYSLQTGVNIQYF.

CDR3 nucleotides: TGTGCCAGCAGTTACTCGCCAGGGGGCGAGAATTCACCCCTCCACTTT. It encodes CASSYSPGGENSPLHF. The chain joins TRBV6-5 to TRBJ1-6, with TRBD1 identical over 8 bases. Germline assignment: CDR1 MNHEY and CDR2 SVGAGI. After removal of 0 bases from V and 7 bases from J, the junction contained 5 bases not matched to a gene. CDR3 length: 16 residues.

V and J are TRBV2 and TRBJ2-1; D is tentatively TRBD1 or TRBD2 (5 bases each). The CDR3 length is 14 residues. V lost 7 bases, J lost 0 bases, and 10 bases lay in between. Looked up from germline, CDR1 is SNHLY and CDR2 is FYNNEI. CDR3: CASNKGSSYNEQFF. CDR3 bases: TGTGCCAGCAATAAGGGGAGCTCCTACAATGAGCAGTTCTTC. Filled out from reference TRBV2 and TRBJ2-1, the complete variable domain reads EPEVTQTPSHQVTQMGQEVILRCVPISNHLYFYWYRQILGQKVEFLVSFYNNEISEKSEIFDDQFSVERPDGSNFTLKIRSTKLEDSAMYFCASNKGSSYNEQFFGPGTRLTVL.

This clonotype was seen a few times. DNA of the CDR3: TGCAGCGTTAGACTAGCGGGAGGGCCTGAGACCCAGTACTTC. Encoded protein: CSVRLAGGPETQYF. The chain has TRBV29-1 and TRBJ2-5; TRBD2 matches 14 bases. V gave up 5 bases and J gave up 5 bases; unmatched junction bases: 4. Germline-derived CDR1 and CDR2 are SQVTM and ANQGSEA. The CDR3 has 14 amino acids.

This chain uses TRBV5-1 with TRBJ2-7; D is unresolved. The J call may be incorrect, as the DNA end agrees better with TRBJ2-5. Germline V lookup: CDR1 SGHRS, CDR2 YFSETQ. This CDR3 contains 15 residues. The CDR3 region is CASSLTQRVEETQYF. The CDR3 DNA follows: TGCGCCAGCAGCTTGACTCAGAGAGTGGAGGAGACCCAGTACTTC.

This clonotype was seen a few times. The CDR3 region has the DNA TGTGCCAGCAGCGTAGGACGCGGGGGAGCCAAAAACATTCAGTACTTC. Its protein is CASSVGRGGAKNIQYF. The chain uses TRBV9 and TRBJ2-4; 7 bases line up with TRBD2. This CDR3 comprises 16 residues. Germline CDR1 is SGDLS and CDR2 is YYNGEE. V lost 0 bases, J lost 0 bases, and 3 bases stayed unmatched.

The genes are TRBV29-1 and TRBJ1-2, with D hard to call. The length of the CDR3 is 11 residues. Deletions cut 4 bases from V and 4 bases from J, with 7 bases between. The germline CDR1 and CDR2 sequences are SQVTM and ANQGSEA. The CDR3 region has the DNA TGCAGCGTTGGGTCGGGCTATGGCTACACCTTC. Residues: CSVGSGYGYTF.

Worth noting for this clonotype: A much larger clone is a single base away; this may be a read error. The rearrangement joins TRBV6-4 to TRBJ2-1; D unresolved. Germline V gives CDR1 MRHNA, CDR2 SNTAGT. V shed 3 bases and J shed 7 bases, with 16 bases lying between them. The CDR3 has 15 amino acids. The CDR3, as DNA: TGTGCCAGCAGTGATGATCCCCCGACGAGTAATGAGCAGTTCTTC. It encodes CASSDDPPTSNEQFF.

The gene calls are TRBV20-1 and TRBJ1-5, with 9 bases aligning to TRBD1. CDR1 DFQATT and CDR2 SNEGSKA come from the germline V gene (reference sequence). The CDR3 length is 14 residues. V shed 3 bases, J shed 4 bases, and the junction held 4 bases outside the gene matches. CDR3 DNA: TGCAGTGCTAGGGAGGACAGGGGAAATCAGCCCCAGCATTTT. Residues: CSAREDRGNQPQHF.